This T cell receptor (beta chain) was observed in a study of T cells in Graves' hyperthyroidism and ophthalmopathy. Study-wide background: Peripheral blood was drawn at first diagnosis, prior to all treatment. Study-wide points: Ophthalmopathy got predicted by the model a median 6.5 months before its onset.

The germline CDR1 and CDR2 sequences are DFQATT and SNEGSKA (reference sequence). This CDR3 contains 17 residues. V lost 5 bases, J lost 0 bases, and 6 bases stayed unmatched. There are many counts of this clonotype. The antigen remains unidentified. Regions amplified from RNA transcripts were the TCR beta CDR3 regions. Initially, a first-round RT-PCR of the TCR CDR3 employed the HTBI primer set. MiXCR, applied by TCRdb to the multiplex PCR reads, yields one record per CDR3 protein. Among hundreds of thousands of distinct CDR3 sequences, roughly 14% were seen once, and the ten largest hold 28%. Newly diagnosed hyperthyroidism, duration under 2 months, in patients aged 18 to 65.

The receptor was derived from a woman aged 18-35 years with Graves' hyperthyroidism that later progressed to Graves' ophthalmopathy. The sequencing sample was made of blood. The V gene is TRBV20-1, the J gene TRBJ2-1; TRBD2 matches at 14 bases. CDR3 residues: CSAGATSGRASYNEQFF. CDR3 coding DNA: TGCAGTGCTGGAGCGACTAGCGGGAGGGCCTCCTACAATGAGCAGTTCTTC.